The entry below describes one TCR beta chain. Original data processing: Reference gene primer amplification in the assay estimated nucleated cell counts. Sequenced by immunoSEQ multiplex PCR; TCRdb stores in-frame clones only, minus some. That table is the source of V, J and clone size, and D and trimming were worked out from the DNA. The sample includes tens of thousands of clones, around three quarters of them seen just once. The sample comes from a study of blood T cell repertoires in COVID-19. Study-level background: Samples came from the United States, Italy and Spain, spanning acute and convalescent COVID-19. Sample material is recorded as cDNA or gDNA derived from T cells, B-cell-depleted T cells, or PBMCs.

The CDR3 spans 13 residues. CDR1 is SGHDT and CDR2 is YYEEEE in the germline V gene. The ends were cut back, 4 bases at V and 9 bases at J, with 16 bases in the middle. The chain carries TRBV5-6 and TRBJ2-5; D is uncertain. The source is a woman aged 70-85 years with acute or convalescent COVID-19. Specimen: peripheral blood. The CDR3 here is CASSEVRKSAQYF. In nucleotides, the CDR3 is TGTGCCAGCAGCGAAGTGAGGAAGTCGGCCCAGTACTTC. The variable domain in full, completed from reference TRBV5-6 and TRBJ2-5, reads DAGVTQSPTHLIKTRGQQVTLRCSPKSGHDTVSWYQQALGQGPQFIFQYYEEEERQRGNFPDRFSGHQFPNYSSELNVNALLLGDSALYLCASSEVRKSAQYFGPGTRLLVL.